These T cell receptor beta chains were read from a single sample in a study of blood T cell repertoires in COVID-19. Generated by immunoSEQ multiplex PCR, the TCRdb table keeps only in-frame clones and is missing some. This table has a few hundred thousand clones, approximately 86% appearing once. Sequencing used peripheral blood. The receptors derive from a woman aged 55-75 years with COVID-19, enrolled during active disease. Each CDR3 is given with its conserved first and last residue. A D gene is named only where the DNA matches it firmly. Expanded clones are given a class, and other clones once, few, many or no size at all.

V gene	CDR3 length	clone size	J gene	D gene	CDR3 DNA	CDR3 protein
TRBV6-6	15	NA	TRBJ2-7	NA	TGTGCCAGCAGTGCGCAGACAGGCACAACCTACGAGCAGTACTTC	CASSAQTGTTYEQYF
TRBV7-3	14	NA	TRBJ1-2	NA	TGTGCCAGCAGCCCGCAAGGACAACGGGATGGCTACACCTTC	CASSPQGQRDGYTF
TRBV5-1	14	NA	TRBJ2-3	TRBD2	TGCGCCAGCCAAAACGGGGGGGCCACAGATACGCAGTATTTT	CASQNGGATDTQYF
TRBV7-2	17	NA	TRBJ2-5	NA	TGTGCCAGCAGCATCAACGGAAAGGGGCTAATGATAGAGACCCAGTACTTC	CASSINGKGLMIETQYF
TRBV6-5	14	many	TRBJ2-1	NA	TGTGCCAGTGGAAGGAGTGATTCAGGGAATGAGCAGTTCTTC	CASGRSDSGNEQFF
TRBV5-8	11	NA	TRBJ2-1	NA	TGTGCCAGCAGCTTGTATAATGAGCAGTTCTTC	CASSLYNEQFF
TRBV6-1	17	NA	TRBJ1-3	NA	TGTGCCAGCAGTGAAAGGCAGGTCACCTCACCTGGAAACACCATATATTTT	CASSERQVTSPGNTIYF
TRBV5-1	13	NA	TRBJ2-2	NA	TGCGCCAGCAGCTTTGGAGAGAATGGGGAGCTGTTTTTT	CASSFGENGELFF
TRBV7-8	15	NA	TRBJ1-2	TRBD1	TGTGCCAGCAGCCCGAGGACAGGGGTGAACTATGGCTACACCTTC	CASSPRTGVNYGYTF
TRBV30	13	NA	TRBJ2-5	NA	TGTGCCTTGGAGACAGGCTACCAAGAGACCCAGTACTTC	CALETGYQETQYF
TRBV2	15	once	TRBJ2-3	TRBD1	TGTGCCAGCAATACAGGACAGGGCTTCACAGATACGCAGTATTTT	CASNTGQGFTDTQYF
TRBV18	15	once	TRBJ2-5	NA	TGTGCCAGCTCACCAGCCCTCTCGCGATATGGGACCCAGTACTTC	CASSPALSRYGTQYF
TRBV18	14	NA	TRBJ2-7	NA	TGTGCCAGCTCGGAGGCTATGAGCTCCTACGAGCAGTACTTC	CASSEAMSSYEQYF
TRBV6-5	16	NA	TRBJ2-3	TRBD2	TGTGCCAGCAGTTACGATCCTAGCGGGGAGGGGGGGACGCAGTATTTT	CASSYDPSGEGGTQYF
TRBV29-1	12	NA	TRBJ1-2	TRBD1	TGCAGCGCCGGACAGGGAGGGGATGGCTACACCTTC	CSAGQGGDGYTF
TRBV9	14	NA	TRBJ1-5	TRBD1	TGTGCCAGCAGCGCACAGGGGGACAATCAGCCCCAGCATTTT	CASSAQGDNQPQHF
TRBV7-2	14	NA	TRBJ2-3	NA	TGTGCCAGCAGCTTAATTCCTTCCACAGATACGCAGTATTTT	CASSLIPSTDTQYF
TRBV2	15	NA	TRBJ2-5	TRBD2	TGTGCCAGCAGTGGGCTAGCGGGGGGTGGAGAGACCCAGTACTTC	CASSGLAGGGETQYF
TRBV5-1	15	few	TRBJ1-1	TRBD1	TGCGCCAGCAGCTTAAGGACAGGGATGGGCACTGAAGCTTTCTTT	CASSLRTGMGTEAFF
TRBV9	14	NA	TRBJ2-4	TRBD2	TGTGCCAGCAGCGCACTGGGGGAGGGAAACATTCAGTACTTC	CASSALGEGNIQYF
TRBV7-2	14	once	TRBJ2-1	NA	TGTGCCAGCAGCTTAGCCAGGGTCTTCGATGAGCAGTTCTTC	CASSLARVFDEQFF
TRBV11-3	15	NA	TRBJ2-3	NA	TGTGCCAGCAGCTTTAGAACTAGAGGTCCTGATACGCAGTATTTT	CASSFRTRGPDTQYF
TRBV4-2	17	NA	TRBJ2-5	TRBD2	TGTGCCAGCAGCCAACCCTCTGGACTAGCGGGGGAAGAGACCCAGTACTTC	CASSQPSGLAGEETQYF
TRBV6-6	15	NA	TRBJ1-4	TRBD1	TGTGCCAGCAGTTACTTCCGGGACAGTCTCGAAAAACTGTTTTTT	CASSYFRDSLEKLFF
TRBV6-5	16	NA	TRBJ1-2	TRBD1	TGTGCCAGCAGTTCTGACAGGGGGCGGGTTATGGGCGGCTACACCTTC	CASSSDRGRVMGGYTF
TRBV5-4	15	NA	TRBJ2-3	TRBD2	TGTGCCAGCAGCTTGGGGCGGGGGAGCACAGATACGCAGTATTTT	CASSLGRGSTDTQYF
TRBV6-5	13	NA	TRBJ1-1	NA	TGTGCCAGGAACCACAGGGAGAACACTGAAGCTTTCTTT	CARNHRENTEAFF
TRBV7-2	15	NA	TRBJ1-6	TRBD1	TGTGCCAGCAGCGTTAGGGCAGGGGGCAGTTCACCCCTCCACTTT	CASSVRAGGSSPLHF
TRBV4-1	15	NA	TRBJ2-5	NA	TGCGCCAGCAGCCACGGAGACAGGTCCGGCGAGACCCAGTACTTC	CASSHGDRSGETQYF
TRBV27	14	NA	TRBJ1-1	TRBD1	TGTGCCAGCAGTGACAGGGGTGGGAACACTGAAGCTTTCTTT	CASSDRGGNTEAFF
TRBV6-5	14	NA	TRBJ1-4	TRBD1	TGTGCCAGCAGGGACAGGGCGCATAATGAAAAACTGTTTTTT	CASRDRAHNEKLFF
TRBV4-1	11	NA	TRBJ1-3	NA	TGCGCCAGCAGCCACGGTGATTATATATATTTT	CASSHGDYIYF
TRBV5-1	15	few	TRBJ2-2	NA	TGCGCCAGCAGAGGGGACTCATTGAACACCGGGGAGCTGTTTTTT	CASRGDSLNTGELFF
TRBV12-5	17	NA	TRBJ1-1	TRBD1	TGTGCTAGTGGTCTAGCCCCCGGGACAGAGAAGAACACTGAAGCTTTCTTT	CASGLAPGTEKNTEAFF
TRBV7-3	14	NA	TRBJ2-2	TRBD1	TGTGCCAGCAGCTGGACAGGGGACACCGGGGAGCTGTTTTTT	CASSWTGDTGELFF
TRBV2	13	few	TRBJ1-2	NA	TGTGCCATCGAGCCCAGGGGCGACTATGGCTACACCTTC	CAIEPRGDYGYTF
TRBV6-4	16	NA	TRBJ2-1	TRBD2	TGTGCCAGCAGCCGTAATAGCGGGGGCCTCAACAATGAGCAGTTCTTC	CASSRNSGGLNNEQFF
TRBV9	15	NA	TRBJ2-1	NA	TGTGCCAGCAGCCCACTCGCGGAGGCGTTAAATGAGCAGTTCTTC	CASSPLAEALNEQFF
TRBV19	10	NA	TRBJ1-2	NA	TGTGCCAGTAGTTCGTATGGCTACACCTTC	CASSSYGYTF
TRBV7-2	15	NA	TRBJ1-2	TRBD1	TGTGCCAGCAGCTTAGGACCGGGACAGGGGAATGGCTACACCTTC	CASSLGPGQGNGYTF
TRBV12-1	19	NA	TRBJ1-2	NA	TGTGCCAGCAGCTCGGACTGGGGCCCTCCCGGGACAGGACTATATGGCTACACCTTC	CASSSDWGPPGTGLYGYTF
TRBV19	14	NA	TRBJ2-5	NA	TGTGCCAGTAGTATAGGGGCGATGCAAGAGACCCAGTACTTC	CASSIGAMQETQYF
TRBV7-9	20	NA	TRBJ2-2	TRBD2	TGTGCCAGCAGCAGTTTTCCCGGGACTAGCGGGGGGGCCCGAACCGGGGAGCTGTTTTTT	CASSSFPGTSGGARTGELFF
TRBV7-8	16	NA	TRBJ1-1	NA	TGTGCCAGCAGCTTAGCCTGGGGCCCGACGAACACTGAAGCTTTCTTT	CASSLAWGPTNTEAFF
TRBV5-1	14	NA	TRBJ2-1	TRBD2	TGCGCCAGCAGCTCGGGACTAGCGGGGGAGGAGCAGTTCTTC	CASSSGLAGEEQFF
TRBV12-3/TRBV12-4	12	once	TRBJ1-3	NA	TGTGCCAGCAGTCCCAGTGGAAACACCATATATTTT	CASSPSGNTIYF
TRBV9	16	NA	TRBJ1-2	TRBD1	TGTGCCAGCAGCGTATCGGACAGGATTGGAGGCTATGGCTACACCTTC	CASSVSDRIGGYGYTF
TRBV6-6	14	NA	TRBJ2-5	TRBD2	TGTGCCAGCAGAATAGCGGGGGGTCGGGAGACCCAGTACTTC	CASRIAGGRETQYF
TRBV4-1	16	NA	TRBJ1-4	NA	TGCGCCAGCAGCCAAGCACAGGGTGCAACTAATGAAAAACTGTTTTTT	CASSQAQGATNEKLFF
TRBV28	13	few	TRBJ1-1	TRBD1	TGTGCCAGCAGTTTATTTGGCAGGGGGGTGGCTTTCTTT	CASSLFGRGVAFF
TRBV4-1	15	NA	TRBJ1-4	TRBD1	TGCGCCAGCAGCCAACCCCAGGGGGTTAATGAAAAACTGTTTTTT	CASSQPQGVNEKLFF
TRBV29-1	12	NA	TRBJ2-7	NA	TGCAGCGTTACGGGACAAACTTACGAGCAGTACTTC	CSVTGQTYEQYF